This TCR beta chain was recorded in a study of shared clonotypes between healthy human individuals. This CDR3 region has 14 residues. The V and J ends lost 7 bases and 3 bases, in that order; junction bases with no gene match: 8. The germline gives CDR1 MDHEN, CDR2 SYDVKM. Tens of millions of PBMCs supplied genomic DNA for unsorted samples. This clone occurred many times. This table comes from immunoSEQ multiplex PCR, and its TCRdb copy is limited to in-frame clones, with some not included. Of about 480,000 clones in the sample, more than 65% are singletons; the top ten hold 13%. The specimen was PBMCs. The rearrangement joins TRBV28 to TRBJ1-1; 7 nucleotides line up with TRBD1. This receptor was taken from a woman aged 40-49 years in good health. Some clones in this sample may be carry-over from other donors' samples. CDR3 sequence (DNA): TGTGCCAGCAAACCGGGACAGCCTTACACTGAAGCTTTCTTT. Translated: CASKPGQPYTEAFF.